The sequence of this TCR beta chain was determined in a study of T cells in localized non-small cell lung cancer. This clone appeared once. Profiled with immunoSEQ multiplex PCR; TCRdb holds only in-frame clones, not every one. The table includes about 31,000 clones, around 90% detected once. Here the sequenced sample was peripheral blood mononuclear cells, taken before any cancer treatment. This receptor was identified in a woman between 40 and 69 years old with stage III lung adenocarcinoma.

CDR3 region: CASSPFGGGSNQPQHF. The CDR3 DNA reads TGTGCCAGCTCACCATTTGGAGGGGGTAGCAATCAGCCCCAGCATTTT. The chain couples TRBV18 to TRBJ1-5; a possible D gene is TRBD1 (6 bases). Germline V gives CDR1 KGHSH, CDR2 LQKENI. Trimming shortened V by 2 bases and J by 0 bases, and 11 bases separated the two germline ends. This CDR3 contains 16 residues.